This T cell receptor beta chain derives from a study of cytomegalovirus exposure and HLA in healthy donors. Findings and limits, study-wide: Immune exposure was documented only through CMV serostatus. Productive rates of about 90% or about 30% were seen for most TCR beta V segments in an earlier analysis.

This clone qualifies as medium-sized. Its matching antigen is unknown. CDR1 and CDR2 (germline): MNHNS, SASEGT. The CDR3 covers 15 residues. Trimming cost V 2 bases and J 2 bases; bases outside gene matches: 6. The PCR contained 60 Vbeta and 13 Jbeta primers. As processed by the authors: A later analysis tallied approximately 80 million unique TCR beta chains, 9.5 million to 14 million of them shared. Repertoires were generated with immunoSEQ multiplex PCR, while TCRdb's copy carries only in-frame clones and drops some. V and J calls and clone size are given by that table; D and trimming were obtained from the DNA. The sample lists over 20,000 clones, under 70% occurring once.

The sequence was collected from a woman aged 50 to 60 in good health and CMV-seronegative. This rearrangement joins TRBV6-1 to TRBJ2-7, with 7 bases lining up with TRBD2. The sample was PBMCs. CDR3 amino acids: CASSEISGSAYEQYF. CDR3 in DNA: TGTGCCAGCAGTGAAATTAGCGGGTCCGCCTACGAGCAGTACTTC.